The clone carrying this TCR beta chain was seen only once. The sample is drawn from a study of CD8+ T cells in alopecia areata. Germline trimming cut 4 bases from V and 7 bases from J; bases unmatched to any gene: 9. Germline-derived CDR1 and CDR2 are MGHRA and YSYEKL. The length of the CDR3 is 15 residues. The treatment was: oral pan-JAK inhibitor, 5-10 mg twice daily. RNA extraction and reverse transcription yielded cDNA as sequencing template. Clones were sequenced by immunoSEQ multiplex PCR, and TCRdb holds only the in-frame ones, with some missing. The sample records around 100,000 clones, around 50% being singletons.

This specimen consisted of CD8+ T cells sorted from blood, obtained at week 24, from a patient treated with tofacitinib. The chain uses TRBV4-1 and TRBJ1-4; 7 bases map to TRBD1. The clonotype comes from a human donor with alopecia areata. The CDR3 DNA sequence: TGCGCCAGCAGCCCCCGGACAGGAGCGGCTGAAAAACTGTTTTTT. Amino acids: CASSPRTGAAEKLFF.